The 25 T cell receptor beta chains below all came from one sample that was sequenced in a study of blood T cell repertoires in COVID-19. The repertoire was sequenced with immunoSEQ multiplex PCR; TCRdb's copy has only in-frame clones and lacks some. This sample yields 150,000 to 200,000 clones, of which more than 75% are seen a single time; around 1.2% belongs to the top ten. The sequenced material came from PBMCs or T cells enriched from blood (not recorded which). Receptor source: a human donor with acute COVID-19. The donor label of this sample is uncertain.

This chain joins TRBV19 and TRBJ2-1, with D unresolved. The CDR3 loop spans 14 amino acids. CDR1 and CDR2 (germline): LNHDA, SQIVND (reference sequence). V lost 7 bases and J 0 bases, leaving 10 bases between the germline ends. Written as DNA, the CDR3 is TGTGCCAGTAACGCGCCGGGCTCCTACAATGAGCAGTTCTTC. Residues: CASNAPGSYNEQFF.

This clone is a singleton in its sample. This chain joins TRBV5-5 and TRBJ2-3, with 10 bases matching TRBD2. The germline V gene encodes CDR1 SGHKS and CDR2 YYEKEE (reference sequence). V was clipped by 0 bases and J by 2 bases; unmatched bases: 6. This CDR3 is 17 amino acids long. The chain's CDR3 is CASSLALAGAATDTQYF. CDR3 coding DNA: TGTGCCAGCAGCTTGGCCCTAGCGGGGGCCGCCACAGATACGCAGTATTTT. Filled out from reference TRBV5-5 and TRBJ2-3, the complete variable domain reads DAGVTQSPTHLIKTRGQQVTLRCSPISGHKSVSWYQQVLGQGPQFIFQYYEKEERGRGNFPDRFSARQFPNYSSELNVNALLLGDSALYLCASSLALAGAATDTQYFGPGTRLTVL.

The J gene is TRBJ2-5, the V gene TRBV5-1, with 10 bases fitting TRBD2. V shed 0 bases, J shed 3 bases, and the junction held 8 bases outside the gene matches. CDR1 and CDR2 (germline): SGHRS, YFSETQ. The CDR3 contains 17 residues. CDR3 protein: CASSLDFGGLAKETQYF. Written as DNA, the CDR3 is TGCGCCAGCAGCTTGGATTTTGGGGGACTAGCGAAAGAGACCCAGTACTTC.

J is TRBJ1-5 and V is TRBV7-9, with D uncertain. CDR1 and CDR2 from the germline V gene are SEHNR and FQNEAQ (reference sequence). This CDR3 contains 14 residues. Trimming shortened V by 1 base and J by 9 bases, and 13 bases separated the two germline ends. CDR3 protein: CASSLERSGGPQHF. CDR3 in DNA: TGTGCCAGCAGCTTAGAAAGATCCGGAGGGCCCCAGCATTTT.

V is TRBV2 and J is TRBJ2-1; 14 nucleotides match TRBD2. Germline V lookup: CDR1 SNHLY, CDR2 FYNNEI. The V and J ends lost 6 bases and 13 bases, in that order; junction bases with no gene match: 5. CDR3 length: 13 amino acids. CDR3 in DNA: TGTGCCAGCAGAGAGGGACTAGCGGGGGCTCAGTTCTTC. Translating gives CASREGLAGAQFF.

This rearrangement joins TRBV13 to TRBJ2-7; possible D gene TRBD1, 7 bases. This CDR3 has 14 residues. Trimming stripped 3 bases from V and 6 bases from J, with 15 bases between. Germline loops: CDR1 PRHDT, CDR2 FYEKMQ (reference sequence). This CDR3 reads CASSFIQGRGEQYF. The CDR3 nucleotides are TGTGCCAGCAGCTTCATACAGGGGCGGGGCGAGCAGTACTTC.

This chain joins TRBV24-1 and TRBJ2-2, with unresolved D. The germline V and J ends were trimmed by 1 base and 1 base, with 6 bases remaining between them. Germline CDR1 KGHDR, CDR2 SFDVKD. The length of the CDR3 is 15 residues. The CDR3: CATSDLRQNTGELFF. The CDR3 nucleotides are TGTGCCACCAGTGATTTAAGACAGAACACCGGGGAGCTGTTTTTT.

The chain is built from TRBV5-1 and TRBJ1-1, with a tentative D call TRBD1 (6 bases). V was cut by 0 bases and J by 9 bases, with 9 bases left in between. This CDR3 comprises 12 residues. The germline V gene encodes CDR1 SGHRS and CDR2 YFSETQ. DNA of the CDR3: TGCGCCAGCAGCTTGGACGGGGGGCAAGCTTTCTTT. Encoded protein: CASSLDGGQAFF.

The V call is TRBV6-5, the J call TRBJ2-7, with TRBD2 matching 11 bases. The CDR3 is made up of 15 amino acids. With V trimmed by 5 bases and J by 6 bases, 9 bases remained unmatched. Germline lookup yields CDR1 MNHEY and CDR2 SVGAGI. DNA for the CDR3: TGTGCCAGCAGTCATCGACTAGCGGGGACCCTCGAGCAGTACTTC. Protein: CASSHRLAGTLEQYF.

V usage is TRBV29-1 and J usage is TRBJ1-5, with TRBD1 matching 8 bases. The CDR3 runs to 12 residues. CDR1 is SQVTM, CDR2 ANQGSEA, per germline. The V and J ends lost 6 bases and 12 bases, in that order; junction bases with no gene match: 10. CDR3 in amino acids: CSVDTGGSLQHF. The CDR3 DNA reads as TGCAGCGTAGATACAGGGGGATCCCTCCAGCATTTT.

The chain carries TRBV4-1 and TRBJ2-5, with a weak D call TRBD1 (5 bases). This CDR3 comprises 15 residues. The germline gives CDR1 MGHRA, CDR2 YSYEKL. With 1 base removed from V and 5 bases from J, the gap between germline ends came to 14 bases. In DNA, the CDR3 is TGCGCCAGCAGCCAAGTTCCAGGGCCGGAGGAGACCCAGTACTTC. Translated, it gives CASSQVPGPEETQYF.

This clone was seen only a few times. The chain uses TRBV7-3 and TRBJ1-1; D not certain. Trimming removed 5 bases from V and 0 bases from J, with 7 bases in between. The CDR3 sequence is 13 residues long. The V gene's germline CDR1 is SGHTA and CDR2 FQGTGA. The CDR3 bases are TGTGCCAGCAGCCCGCACATGAACACTGAAGCTTTCTTT. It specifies CASSPHMNTEAFF.

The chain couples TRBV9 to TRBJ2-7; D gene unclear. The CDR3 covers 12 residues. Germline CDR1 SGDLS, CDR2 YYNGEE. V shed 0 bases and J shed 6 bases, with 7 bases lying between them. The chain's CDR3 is CASSVVSGEQYF. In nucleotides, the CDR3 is TGTGCCAGCAGCGTAGTGTCGGGCGAGCAGTACTTC.

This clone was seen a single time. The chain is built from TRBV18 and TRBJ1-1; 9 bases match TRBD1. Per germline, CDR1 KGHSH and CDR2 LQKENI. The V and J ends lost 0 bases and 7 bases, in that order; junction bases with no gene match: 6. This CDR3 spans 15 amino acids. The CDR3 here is CASSPPDRGTGEAFF. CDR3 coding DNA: TGTGCCAGCTCACCACCGGACAGGGGAACGGGTGAAGCTTTCTTT.

CDR3 loop: CASSPTGLDEQYF. The CDR3 region has the DNA TGTGCCAGCAGCCCCACAGGGCTCGACGAGCAGTACTTC. The genes are TRBV5-6 and TRBJ2-7; TRBD1 is a possible D gene (6 bases). This CDR3 is built from 13 residues. The V gene's germline CDR1 is SGHDT and CDR2 YYEEEE. V dropped 4 bases and J dropped 5 bases, with 13 bases sitting between them.

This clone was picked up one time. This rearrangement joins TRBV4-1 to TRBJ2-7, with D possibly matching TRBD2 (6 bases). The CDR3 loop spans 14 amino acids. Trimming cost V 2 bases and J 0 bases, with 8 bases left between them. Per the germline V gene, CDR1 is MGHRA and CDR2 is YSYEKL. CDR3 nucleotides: TGCGCCAGCAGCCAACACGGGGGCTCCTACGAGCAGTACTTC. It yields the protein CASSQHGGSYEQYF.

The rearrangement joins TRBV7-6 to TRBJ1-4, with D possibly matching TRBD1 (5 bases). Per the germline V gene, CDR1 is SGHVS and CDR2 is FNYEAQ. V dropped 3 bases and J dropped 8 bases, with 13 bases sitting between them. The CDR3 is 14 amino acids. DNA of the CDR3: TGTGCCAGCAGCTTCGGACGGGGGGAAGAAAAACTGTTTTTT. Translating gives CASSFGRGEEKLFF.

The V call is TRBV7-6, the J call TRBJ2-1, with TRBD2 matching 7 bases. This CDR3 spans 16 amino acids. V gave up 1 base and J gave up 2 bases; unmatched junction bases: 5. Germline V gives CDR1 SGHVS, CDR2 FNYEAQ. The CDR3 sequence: CASSLEASGTYNEQFF. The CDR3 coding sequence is TGTGCCAGCAGCTTAGAGGCTAGCGGTACCTACAATGAGCAGTTCTTC. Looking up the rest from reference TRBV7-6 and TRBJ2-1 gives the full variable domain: GAGVSQSPRYKVTKRGQDVALRCDPISGHVSLYWYRQALGQGPEFLTYFNYEAQQDKSGLPNDRFSAERPEGSISTLTIQRTEQRDSAMYRCASSLEASGTYNEQFFGPGTRLTVL.

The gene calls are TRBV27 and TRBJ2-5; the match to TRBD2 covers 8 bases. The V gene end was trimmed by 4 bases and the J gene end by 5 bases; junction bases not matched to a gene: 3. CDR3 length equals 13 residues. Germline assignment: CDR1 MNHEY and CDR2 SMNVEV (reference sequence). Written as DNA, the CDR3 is TGTGCCAGCAGTTCGGGACTAGGGGAGACCCAGTACTTC. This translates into CASSSGLGETQYF.

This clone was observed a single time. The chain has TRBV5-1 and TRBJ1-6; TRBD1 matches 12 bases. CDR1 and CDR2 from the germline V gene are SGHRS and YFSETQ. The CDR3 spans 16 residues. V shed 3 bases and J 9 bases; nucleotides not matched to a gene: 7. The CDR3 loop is CASSSGTGGGLSPLHF. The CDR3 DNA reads TGCGCCAGCAGCTCGGGGACAGGGGGCGGACTTTCACCCCTCCACTTT. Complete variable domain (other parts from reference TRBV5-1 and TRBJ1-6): KAGVTQTPRYLIKTRGQQVTLSCSPISGHRSVSWYQQTPGQGLQFLFEYFSETQRNKGNFPGRFSGRQFSNSRSEMNVSTLELGDSALYLCASSSGTGGGLSPLHFGNGTRLTVT.

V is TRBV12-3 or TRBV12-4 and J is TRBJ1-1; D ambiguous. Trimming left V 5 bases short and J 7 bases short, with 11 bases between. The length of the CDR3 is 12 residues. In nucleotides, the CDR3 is TGTGCCAGCAGTCTTGAGGTACGTGAAGCTTTCTTT. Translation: CASSLEVREAFF.

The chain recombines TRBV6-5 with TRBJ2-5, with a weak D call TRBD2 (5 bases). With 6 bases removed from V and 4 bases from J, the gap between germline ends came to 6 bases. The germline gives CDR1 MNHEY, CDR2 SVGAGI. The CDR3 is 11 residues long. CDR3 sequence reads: CASRRVETQYF. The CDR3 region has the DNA TGTGCCAGCAGGAGGGTAGAGACCCAGTACTTC.

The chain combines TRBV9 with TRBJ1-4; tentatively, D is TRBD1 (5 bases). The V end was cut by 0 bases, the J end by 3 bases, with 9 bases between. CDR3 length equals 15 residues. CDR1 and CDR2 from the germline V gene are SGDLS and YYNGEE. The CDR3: CASSVGRGANEKLFF. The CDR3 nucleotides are TGTGCCAGCAGCGTAGGGAGGGGCGCTAATGAAAAACTGTTTTTT.

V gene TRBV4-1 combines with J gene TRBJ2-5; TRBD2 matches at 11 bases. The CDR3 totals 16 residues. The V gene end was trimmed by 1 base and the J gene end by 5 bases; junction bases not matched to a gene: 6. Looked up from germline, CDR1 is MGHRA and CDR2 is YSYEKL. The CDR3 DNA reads TGCGCCAGCAGCCAAGGACTAGCGGGACCGCAGGAGACCCAGTACTTC. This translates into CASSQGLAGPQETQYF.

CDR3 region: CAWSVTRSTDTQYF. CDR3 in DNA: TGTGCCTGGAGTGTGACACGGAGCACAGATACGCAGTATTTT. This chain joins TRBV30 and TRBJ2-3; D is undetermined. This CDR3 spans 14 amino acids. CDR1 and CDR2 from the germline V gene are GTSNPN and SVGIG (reference sequence). V lost 0 bases and J 0 bases, leaving 7 bases between the germline ends.